These 28 T cell receptor beta chains originate from one sample sequenced in a study of siplizumab effects on memory and regulatory T cells. TCRdb's table, derived via immunoSEQ multiplex PCR, lists solely in-frame clones and lacks some. The table lists about 120,000 clones, around 95% of them singletons. Sequencing input: non-Treg CD4+ T cells sorted from blood. The receptors derive from a human donor in good health.

The V gene is TRBV27, the J gene TRBJ1-2, with D hard to call. Trimming pared 3 bases from V and 0 bases from J, leaving 8 bases between. The CDR3 consists of 14 residues. Germline CDR1 and CDR2: MNHEY and SMNVEV (reference sequence). This chain's CDR3 is CASSFGSANYGYTF. In DNA form, the CDR3 reads TGTGCCAGCAGTTTCGGCTCAGCTAACTATGGCTACACCTTC.

The chain carries TRBV7-6 and TRBJ2-2; 8 positions agree with TRBD1. The CDR3 extends over 16 amino acids. CDR1 SGHVS and CDR2 FNYEAQ come from the germline V gene. V shed 3 bases and J 5 bases; nucleotides not matched to a gene: 8. CDR3 in DNA: TGTGCCAGCAGCTTTTCGGGACAGGCAATAACCGGGGAGCTGTTTTTT. Translating it yields CASSFSGQAITGELFF.

This clone was observed once. The J gene is TRBJ1-2, the V gene TRBV30; D is ambiguous. The germline gives CDR1 GTSNPN, CDR2 SVGIG (reference sequence). The length of the CDR3 is 16 residues. V lost 0 bases and J lost 4, with 18 bases in between. The CDR3 nucleotides are TGTGCCTGGAGTGTAGGTAGCGGAGAAAATCTCTATGGCTACACCTTC. Its protein product is CAWSVGSGENLYGYTF.

This sequence joins TRBV5-1 and TRBJ2-3; D possibly corresponds to TRBD1 (6 bases). Trimming shortened V by 4 bases and J by 3 bases, and 18 bases separated the two germline ends. Per the germline V gene, CDR1 is SGHRS and CDR2 is YFSETQ. The length of the CDR3 is 16 residues. The CDR3 loop reads CASSEDIQGRTDTQYF. The CDR3 region has the DNA TGCGCCAGCAGCGAGGATATACAGGGTAGAACAGATACGCAGTATTTT.

The chain uses TRBV6-5 and TRBJ1-1; D is undetermined. The germline CDR1 and CDR2 sequences are MNHEY and SVGAGI. The CDR3 loop spans 12 amino acids. The germline V and J ends were trimmed by 4 bases and 4 bases, with 7 bases remaining between them. The CDR3 DNA is TGTGCCAGCAGTTTGATGGGCACTGAAGCTTTCTTT. Translated: CASSLMGTEAFF.

The CDR3 region has the DNA TGTGCCAGCAGCTTAGAAGCGGGACCAGAGACCCAGTACTTC. Amino acid sequence: CASSLEAGPETQYF. The rearrangement links TRBV11-1 to TRBJ2-5; 7 nucleotides line up with TRBD2. This CDR3 is 14 amino acids long. The junction had 3 bases not matched to a gene; V was cut back by 1 base and J by 4 bases. Germline V gene lookup returns CDR1 SGHAT and CDR2 FQDESV (reference sequence).

The chain carries TRBV19 and TRBJ1-1, with 8 bases that match TRBD1. There are 15 residues in the CDR3. The germline V gene has CDR1 LNHDA and CDR2 SQIVND (reference sequence). V was pared by 6 bases and J by 4 bases, with 10 bases of the junction left unmatched. The CDR3 protein is CASRNPGGESTEAFF. For the CDR3, the DNA is TGTGCCAGTAGGAATCCAGGGGGCGAGAGCACTGAAGCTTTCTTT.

This chain connects TRBV11-2 to TRBJ2-3; 14 nucleotides line up with TRBD2. CDR1 SGHAT and CDR2 FQNNGV come from the germline V gene. Trimming cost V 2 bases and J 5 bases; bases outside gene matches: 9. CDR3 size: 18 residues. This chain's CDR3 is CASSLPFRLAGGLDTQYF. CDR3 DNA: TGTGCCAGCAGCTTACCCTTTCGACTAGCGGGGGGGCTAGATACGCAGTATTTT.

The J gene is TRBJ2-1, the V gene TRBV30, with D maybe TRBD1 (5 bases). The V end was cut by 3 bases, the J end by 5 bases, with 26 bases between. The CDR3 extends over 18 amino acids. CDR1 is GTSNPN, CDR2 SVGIG, per germline (reference sequence). The CDR3 DNA is TGTGCCTGGAGCCGGTTTATAACTCACCTAGACAGTAACAATGAGCAGTTCTTC. The encoded protein is CAWSRFITHLDSNNEQFF.

V and J are TRBV7-3 and TRBJ1-2, with 8 bases aligning to TRBD1. V trimming: 5 bases; J trimming: 8 bases; junction bases outside the gene matches: 7. Germline lookup yields CDR1 SGHTA and CDR2 FQGTGA. This CDR3 has 13 amino acids. This CDR3 reads CASSTGQGQGYTF. CDR3 nucleotide sequence: TGTGCCAGCAGCACCGGACAGGGACAAGGCTACACCTTC.

The V and J genes are TRBV4-1 and TRBJ1-4; weak D call: TRBD1 (6 bases). The CDR3 contains 14 residues. Per germline, CDR1 MGHRA and CDR2 YSYEKL. The V gene lost 1 base and the J gene lost 4 bases, with 7 bases spanning the gap. The CDR3 bases are TGCGCCAGCAGCCAAGGGACAGTTAATGAAAAACTGTTTTTT. Its protein is CASSQGTVNEKLFF.

This clone showed up just once. The chain links TRBV20-1 to TRBJ2-7; weak D call: TRBD1 (6 bases). The CDR3 totals 11 residues. The germline V and J ends were trimmed by 6 bases and 5 bases, with 11 bases remaining between them. CDR1 DFQATT and CDR2 SNEGSKA come from the germline V gene (reference sequence). CDR3 region: CSAIKGDEQYF. CDR3 sequence (DNA): TGCAGTGCCATTAAGGGGGACGAGCAGTACTTC.

The genes are TRBV11-3 and TRBJ1-3; no clear D gene. V was cut by 0 bases and J by 1 base, with 10 bases left in between. The CDR3 length is 16 residues. The germline V gene encodes CDR1 SGHNT and CDR2 YENEEA. The CDR3 coding sequence is TGTGCCAGCAGCTTAGAAGTCCCGGTATCTGGAAACACCATATATTTT. Protein sequence: CASSLEVPVSGNTIYF.

The chain couples TRBV2 to TRBJ1-4, with D unresolved. Germline CDR1 is SNHLY and CDR2 is FYNNEI. Trimming left V 8 bases short and J 4 bases short, with 11 bases between. This CDR3 region has 13 residues. The DNA for the CDR3 is TGTGCCAGCGGGTCGGATTATAATGAAAAACTGTTTTTT. This encodes CASGSDYNEKLFF.

The sample holds one count of this clone. This chain joins TRBV5-6 and TRBJ2-7; D is tentatively TRBD1 or TRBD2 (5 bases each). The V and J ends lost 3 bases and 2 bases respectively, with 15 bases between them. Per germline, CDR1 SGHDT and CDR2 YYEEEE. The CDR3 extends over 15 amino acids. CDR3: CASSSTGTAPYEQYF. CDR3 DNA sequence: TGTGCCAGCAGCTCCACCGGGACGGCACCCTACGAGCAGTACTTC. Based on the CDR3 plus reference TRBV5-6 and TRBJ2-7, the full variable domain is DAGVTQSPTHLIKTRGQQVTLRCSPKSGHDTVSWYQQALGQGPQFIFQYYEEEERQRGNFPDRFSGHQFPNYSSELNVNALLLGDSALYLCASSSTGTAPYEQYFGPGTRLTVT.

CDR3 sequence (DNA): TGTGCCAGCTCACAAAATACCCCAGGGAGCGATGGCTACACCTTC. Encoded protein: CASSQNTPGSDGYTF. This rearrangement joins TRBV18 to TRBJ1-2; maybe TRBD1 (5 bases). Trimming pared 4 bases from V and 6 bases from J, leaving 18 bases between. This CDR3 comprises 15 residues. CDR1 is KGHSH, CDR2 LQKENI, per germline.

The V call is TRBV7-3, the J call TRBJ1-1; tentatively, D is TRBD1 (6 bases). There are 14 residues in the CDR3. V was cut by 6 bases and J by 0 bases, with 11 bases left in between. Germline V gene lookup returns CDR1 SGHTA and CDR2 FQGTGA. The CDR3 sequence is CASRSGTMNTEAFF. The CDR3 coding sequence is TGTGCCAGCAGGTCCGGGACAATGAACACTGAAGCTTTCTTT. The full variable domain, completed using reference TRBV7-3 and TRBJ1-1, is GAGVSQTPSNKVTEKGKYVELRCDPISGHTALYWYRQSLGQGPEFLIYFQGTGAADDSGLPNDRFFAVRPEGSVSTLKIQRTERGDSAVYLCASRSGTMNTEAFFGQGTRLTVV.

The chain links TRBV7-6 to TRBJ2-5; possible D gene TRBD1, 6 bases. Trimming took off 4 bases at V and 2 bases at J, with 14 bases between the two ends. The CDR3 is made up of 15 amino acids. CDR1 is SGHVS and CDR2 is FNYEAQ in the germline V gene. The CDR3 DNA reads TGTGCCAGCAGCTCCCCCTATGGGACACAAGAGACCCAGTACTTC. Amino acids: CASSSPYGTQETQYF. Filled out from reference TRBV7-6 and TRBJ2-5, the complete variable domain reads GAGVSQSPRYKVTKRGQDVALRCDPISGHVSLYWYRQALGQGPEFLTYFNYEAQQDKSGLPNDRFSAERPEGSISTLTIQRTEQRDSAMYRCASSSPYGTQETQYFGPGTRLLVL.

The gene calls are TRBV7-9 and TRBJ1-5, with D unresolved. V was trimmed by 4 bases and J by 3 bases, leaving 10 bases between them. The length of the CDR3 is 14 residues. Germline-derived CDR1 and CDR2 are SEHNR and FQNEAQ (reference sequence). The CDR3 spells CASSSPGFNQPQHF. CDR3 nucleotides: TGTGCCAGCAGCTCCCCCGGGTTCAATCAGCCCCAGCATTTT.

The chain joins TRBV5-1 to TRBJ2-7; 7 positions match TRBD1. The germline V gene encodes CDR1 SGHRS and CDR2 YFSETQ. This CDR3 has 15 amino acids. Trimming cost V 5 bases and J 4 bases; bases outside gene matches: 12. CDR3 DNA sequence: TGCGCCAGCAGGACTGACAGGGATATTCTTTACGAGCAGTACTTC. Protein sequence: CASRTDRDILYEQYF.

This chain links TRBV19 with TRBJ1-6; TRBD1 aligns across 7 bases. Germline V gene data show CDR1 as LNHDA and CDR2 as SQIVND (reference sequence). V was pared by 1 base and J by 8 bases, with 11 bases of the junction left unmatched. This CDR3 spans 17 amino acids. The CDR3 DNA follows: TGTGCCAGTAGTATAGCCCCGACAGGGCAGTACTATTCACCCCTCCACTTT. This translates into CASSIAPTGQYYSPLHF.

The chain is built from TRBV5-1 and TRBJ2-5, with 7 bases that match TRBD1. V gave up 4 bases and J gave up 4 bases; unmatched junction bases: 13. The CDR3 totals 16 residues. Per the germline V gene, CDR1 is SGHRS and CDR2 is YFSETQ. DNA of the CDR3: TGCGCCAGCAGCCCGGAGACCCAACGACAGGGAGAGACCCAGTACTTC. This encodes CASSPETQRQGETQYF.

The chain links TRBV5-1 to TRBJ2-7; TRBD1 agrees at 10 bases. The ends lost 4 bases at V and 7 bases at J; junction bases unmatched: 11. Per the germline V gene, CDR1 is SGHRS and CDR2 is YFSETQ. The CDR3 runs 15 residues. The CDR3 reads CASSTGQGVSEEQYF. CDR3 DNA sequence: TGCGCCAGCAGCACCGGACAGGGGGTATCGGAAGAGCAGTACTTC.

This clone was recorded only once. The chain employs TRBV10-3 and TRBJ2-2; weak D call: TRBD1 (5 bases). This CDR3 is built from 12 residues. Germline V CDR1 and CDR2: ENHRY, SYGVKD. The V and J ends lost 5 bases and 5 bases respectively, with 6 bases between them. The DNA of the CDR3 is TGTGCCATCAGTCAGGGAACCGGGGAGCTGTTTTTT. Its protein is CAISQGTGELFF.

This sequence joins TRBV9 and TRBJ1-2; possibly TRBD1 for D (5 bases). Trimming stripped 5 bases from V and 0 bases from J, with 11 bases between. Per germline, CDR1 SGDLS and CDR2 YYNGEE. CDR3 length: 14 amino acids. The CDR3 DNA sequence: TGTGCCAGCAGTCGGGGCGGAACTAACTATGGCTACACCTTC. This translates into CASSRGGTNYGYTF.

This sequence joins TRBV4-3 and TRBJ2-1; 11 positions match TRBD2. With V trimmed by 3 bases and J by 7 bases, 5 bases remained unmatched. The CDR3 loop spans 15 amino acids. Germline loops: CDR1 LGHNA, CDR2 YSLEER. CDR3 coding DNA: TGCGCCAGCAGCCAGCCGGGACTAGCGGTTAATGAGCAGTTCTTC. Protein: CASSQPGLAVNEQFF.

The chain carries TRBV7-9 and TRBJ2-2; perhaps TRBD2 as D (5 bases). V was shortened by 4 bases and J by 3 bases, with 6 bases between the two germline ends. Germline V gene data show CDR1 as SEHNR and CDR2 as FQNEAQ (reference sequence). The CDR3 extends over 13 amino acids. CDR3 residues: CASSSGDTGELFF. The CDR3 DNA reads TGTGCCAGCAGCTCCGGGGACACCGGGGAGCTGTTTTTT. The variable domain in full, completed from reference TRBV7-9 and TRBJ2-2, reads DTGVSQNPRHKITKRGQNVTFRCDPISEHNRLYWYRQTLGQGPEFLTYFQNEAQLEKSRLLSDRFSAERPKGSFSTLEIQRTEQGDSAMYLCASSSGDTGELFFGEGSRLTVL.

This chain connects TRBV7-2 to TRBJ2-7; 8 nucleotides match TRBD1. The germline gives CDR1 SGHTA, CDR2 FQGNSA. J gave up 0 bases and V 4 bases, and 2 bases lay outside the gene matches. This CDR3 has 14 residues. The CDR3 region has the DNA TGTGCCAGCAGCTCCACAGGGGGCTCCTACGAGCAGTACTTC. Amino acids: CASSSTGGSYEQYF.